This is a list of T cell receptor beta chains from one sample in a study of blood T cells in healthy people across ages. TCRdb fed the 5' RACE reads into MiXCR, producing one record per CDR3 protein. The sample carries some 640,000 distinct CDR3 sequences, 49% recorded once. Sequencing was performed on blood. The receptors stem from a woman aged 55-69 years in good health. Both conserved end residues are part of each CDR3. Fields, in order: CDR3 length, D gene, J gene, V gene, clone size, CDR3 protein, CDR3 DNA. The D gene is left open where the match is weak. Size tells how often a clone was seen (once, few, many) or the class of an expanded clone, and some rows leave it out.

>18|TRBD2|TRBJ2-1|TRBV28|-
CASSSRGWLSGRSIEQFF
TGTGCCAGCAGTTCCCGCGGGTGGTTAAGCGGGAGATCCATTGAGCAGTTCTTC
>19|TRBD2|TRBJ2-6|TRBV7-2|few
CASSLRGSVISSGANVLTF
TGTGCCAGCAGCTTGCGCGGGAGTGTTATAAGCTCTGGGGCCAACGTCCTGACTTTC
>12|-|TRBJ2-7|TRBV20-1|once
CSGGGQTYGQYF
TGCAGCGGCGGGGGACAGACCTACGGGCAGTACTTC
>15|TRBD1|TRBJ2-1|TRBV7-2|few
CASSLGRQGHNEQFF
TGTGCCAGCAGCTTAGGGCGACAGGGACACAATGAGCAGTTCTTC
>16|-|TRBJ2-2|TRBV15|many
CATSARTGRETGELFF
TGTGCCACCAGCGCCCGGACAGGCCGGGAGACCGGGGAGCTGTTTTTT
>15|TRBD2|TRBJ2-5|TRBV20-1|once
CSARSAASGRETQYF
TGCAGTGCTAGATCAGCGGCCAGCGGGAGGGAGACCCAGTACTTC
>15|TRBD2|TRBJ2-5|TRBV4-2|-
CASSRTSGDQETQYF
TGTGCCAGCAGCCGGACTAGCGGGGATCAAGAGACCCAGTACTTC
>16|-|TRBJ2-4|TRBV5-5|-
CASSPVAGLAKNIQYF
TGTGCCAGCAGCCCCGTGGCAGGACTAGCCAAAAACATTCAGTACTTC
>16|TRBD2|TRBJ2-7|TRBV9|-
CASSPWTSGSAYEQYF
TGTGCCAGCAGCCCGTGGACTAGCGGGAGTGCGTACGAGCAGTACTTC
>12|-|TRBJ1-4|TRBV29-1|few
CSVVAGNEKLFF
TGCAGCGTTGTGGCCGGTAATGAAAAACTGTTTTTT
>13|-|TRBJ1-1|TRBV3-1|-
CASRQAGNTEAFF
TGTGCCAGCAGGCAAGCCGGAAACACTGAAGCTTTCTTT
>14|TRBD2|TRBJ2-3|TRBV5-6|many
CASNPLAGARTQYF
TGTGCCAGCAACCCACTAGCGGGAGCGAGGACGCAGTATTTT
>14|TRBD1|TRBJ1-1|TRBV7-2|-
CASSLSWTGTEAFF
TGTGCCAGCAGCTTAAGTTGGACAGGGACTGAAGCTTTCTTT
>16|TRBD1|TRBJ2-7|TRBV6-5|-
CASSYHFGQDSYEQYF
TGTGCCAGCAGTTACCACTTCGGACAGGACTCCTACGAGCAGTACTTC
>14|TRBD1|TRBJ2-7|TRBV27|-
CASSDRDRAYEQYF
TGTGCCAGCAGTGACCGGGACAGGGCCTACGAGCAGTACTTC
>13|-|TRBJ2-7|TRBV20-1|-
CSAYRAGSYEQYF
TGCAGTGCTTACAGGGCAGGTTCCTACGAGCAGTACTTC
>15|-|TRBJ2-6|TRBV5-6|-
CASSLWGSGANVQTF
-
>15|-|TRBJ2-7|TRBV20-1|few
CSARGTPGVPYEQYF
TGCAGTGCTAGAGGCACCCCGGGGGTACCCTACGAGCAGTACTTC
>14|TRBD1|TRBJ2-1|TRBV14|few
CASSPGQMYNEQFF
TGTGCCAGCAGCCCGGGACAGATGTACAATGAGCAGTTCTTC
>12|TRBD2|TRBJ2-5|TRBV20-1|many
CSGTSGQETQYF
TGCAGCGGGACTAGCGGGCAAGAGACCCAGTACTTC
>16|-|TRBJ2-3|TRBV4-1|-
CASSLDRSPRVDTQYF
TGCGCCAGCAGCCTGGACCGATCTCCTCGCGTAGATACGCAGTATTTT
>15|-|TRBJ1-4|TRBV5-1|-
CASSATTATNEKLFF
TGCGCCAGCAGCGCTACAACCGCAACTAATGAAAAACTGTTTTTT
>13|TRBD1|TRBJ1-2|TRBV29-1|-
CSVRTGGNYGYTF
TGCAGCGTTCGTACAGGGGGAAACTATGGCTACACCTTC
>13|-|TRBJ2-7|TRBV5-1|-
CASSLPAPGEQYF
TGCGCCAGCAGCCTCCCGGCTCCTGGGGAGCAGTACTTC
>15|-|TRBJ1-6|TRBV20-1|few
CSARVAGNYNSPLHF
TGCAGTGCTAGGGTTGCGGGGAACTATAATTCACCCCTCCACTTT
>15|TRBD1|TRBJ2-7|TRBV7-3|-
CASSFTGTGPFEQYF
TGTGCCAGCAGCTTTACCGGGACAGGCCCTTTCGAGCAGTACTTC
>15|TRBD1|TRBJ1-1|TRBV20-1|-
CSARREGTGQTEAFF
TGCAGTGCCCGAAGAGAGGGGACAGGCCAAACTGAAGCTTTCTTT
>15|-|TRBJ2-4|TRBV28|-
CASSVGGDAKNIQYF
TGTGCCAGCAGCGTCGGCGGGGACGCCAAAAACATTCAGTACTTC
>14|-|TRBJ2-1|TRBV20-1|-
CSASYRQQSLEQFF
TGCAGTGCCAGTTACCGTCAGCAATCTCTTGAGCAGTTCTTC
>13|-|TRBJ1-1|TRBV28|-
CASSFEGGRGAFF
TGTGCCAGCAGTTTTGAGGGGGGTAGGGGGGCTTTCTTT
>15|-|TRBJ1-4|TRBV28|few
CASSPHTASGEKLFF
TGTGCCAGCAGTCCCCATACAGCCTCGGGGGAAAAACTGTTTTTT
>10|-|TRBJ1-4|TRBV20-1|few
CSASREKLFF
TGCAGTGCTAGCAGGGAAAAACTGTTTTTT
>15|TRBD1|TRBJ2-3|TRBV7-2|-
CASGQDRGWTDTQYF
TGTGCCAGCGGTCAGGACAGGGGTTGGACAGATACGCAGTATTTT
>14|-|TRBJ2-3|TRBV18|-
CASSPVSGTDTQYF
TGTGCCAGCTCACCTGTCTCCGGCACAGATACGCAGTATTTT
>13|-|TRBJ2-1|TRBV27|-
CASQKGAYNEQFF
TGTGCCAGCCAAAAGGGAGCGTACAATGAGCAGTTCTTC
>15|-|TRBJ1-5|TRBV3-1|few
CASSQGGRVVQPQHF
TGTGCCAGCAGCCAAGGGGGCAGGGTGGTTCAGCCCCAGCATTTT
>14|TRBD2|TRBJ2-5|TRBV7-2|few
CASERAGGQETQYF
TGTGCCAGCGAGAGGGCGGGAGGTCAAGAGACCCAGTACTTC
>13|-|TRBJ2-5|TRBV20-1|-
CSARATHQETQYF
TGCAGTGCTAGGGCTACACACCAAGAGACCCAGTACTTC
>16|TRBD2|TRBJ2-4|TRBV11-1|-
CASSALAGVVKNIQYF
TGTGCCAGCAGCGCGCTAGCGGGAGTGGTCAAAAACATTCAGTACTTC
>11|-|TRBJ2-7|TRBV29-1|-
CSIRRRRNQYF
TGCAGCATCAGAAGAAGGCGGAACCAGTACTTC
>14|-|TRBJ1-2|TRBV30|few
CAWSVKQINYGYTF
TGTGCCTGGAGTGTGAAACAGATTAACTATGGCTACACCTTC
>14|-|TRBJ2-3|TRBV9|few
CASSVAFRGDTQYF
TGTGCCAGCAGCGTAGCGTTTCGAGGAGATACGCAGTATTTT
>14|-|TRBJ2-1|TRBV10-3|once
CAIGLTAPTDEQFF
TGTGCCATCGGGTTGACAGCTCCTACGGATGAGCAGTTCTTC
>12|-|TRBJ2-7|TRBV28|-
CASRTRSYEQYF
TGTGCCAGCAGAACAAGGTCCTACGAGCAGTACTTC
>14|-|TRBJ1-5|TRBV20-1|-
CSASPGTSNQPQHF
TGCAGTGCTAGCCCCGGGACTTCGAATCAGCCCCAGCATTTT
>15|-|TRBJ2-1|TRBV7-3|-
CASSLNPQSYNEQFF
TGTGCCAGCAGCTTAAATCCGCAGTCCTACAATGAGCAGTTCTTC
>16|TRBD1|TRBJ1-5|TRBV28|-
CAAFPPTGYFNQPQHF
TGTGCCGCCTTCCCCCCGACAGGGTATTTCAATCAGCCCCAGCATTTT
>16|-|TRBJ1-6|TRBV7-6|-
CASSSAGSSYNSPLHF
TGTGCCAGCAGCTCCGCGGGGAGCTCCTATAATTCACCCCTCCACTTT
>14|-|TRBJ1-6|TRBV7-2|few
CASSPGTRRAPLHF
TGTGCCAGCAGCCCCGGGACAAGGAGGGCACCCCTCCACTTT
>15|-|TRBJ2-7|TRBV28|-
CASSLSGISSYEQYF
TGTGCCAGCAGTTTATCCGGAATTAGCTCCTACGAGCAGTACTTC
>16|TRBD1|TRBJ2-1|TRBV15|few
CATSRDRQGVLDEQFF
TGTGCCACCAGCAGAGATCGACAGGGAGTTTTGGATGAGCAGTTCTTC
>14|-|TRBJ1-6|TRBV20-1|-
CSARVGAPSSPLHF
TGCAGTGCTAGGGTGGGGGCGCCCAGTTCACCCCTCCACTTT
>16|-|TRBJ2-3|TRBV3-1|few
CASSQSRGYRTDTQYF
TGTGCCAGCAGCCAATCCAGGGGCTATCGCACAGATACGCAGTATTTT
>15|-|TRBJ2-2|TRBV4-2|-
CASSQAGINTGELFF
TGTGCCAGCAGCCAAGCGGGAATTAACACCGGGGAGCTGTTTTTT
>14|TRBD2|TRBJ2-7|TRBV20-1|few
CSASLAGDRYEQYF
TGCAGTGCTAGCTTAGCGGGAGATAGATACGAGCAGTACTTC
>13|TRBD2|TRBJ2-7|TRBV5-1|-
CASSLATAGEQYF
TGCGCCAGCAGCTTGGCCACAGCGGGGGAGCAGTACTTC
>14|-|TRBJ1-6|TRBV12-3/TRBV12-4|-
CASSLQGNNSPLHF
TGTGCCAGCAGTTTGCAGGGGAATAATTCACCCCTCCACTTT
>15|TRBD1|TRBJ2-5|TRBV28|-
CASSSGQGVAETQYF
TGTGCCAGCAGTTCAGGACAGGGTGTAGCAGAGACCCAGTACTTC
>14|-|TRBJ1-6|TRBV6-1|-
CASSVQAGYSPLHF
TGTGCCAGCAGTGTTCAGGCGGGGTATTCACCCCTCCACTTT